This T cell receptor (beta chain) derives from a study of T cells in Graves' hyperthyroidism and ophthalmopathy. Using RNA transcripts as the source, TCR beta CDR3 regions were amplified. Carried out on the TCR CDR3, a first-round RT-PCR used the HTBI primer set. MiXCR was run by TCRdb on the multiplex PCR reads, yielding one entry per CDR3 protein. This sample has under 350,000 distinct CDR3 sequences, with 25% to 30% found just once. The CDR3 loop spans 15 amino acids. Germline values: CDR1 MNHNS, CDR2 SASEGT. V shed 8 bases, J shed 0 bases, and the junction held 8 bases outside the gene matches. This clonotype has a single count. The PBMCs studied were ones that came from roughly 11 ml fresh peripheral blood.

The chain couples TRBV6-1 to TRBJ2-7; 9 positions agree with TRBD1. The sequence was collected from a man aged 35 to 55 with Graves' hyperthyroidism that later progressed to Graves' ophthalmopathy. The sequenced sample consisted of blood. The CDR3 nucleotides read TGTGCCAGCGGTACCGGGACAGGGAGCTCCTACGAGCAGTACTTC. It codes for CASGTGTGSSYEQYF.